The 27 T cell receptor beta chains below all came from one sample that was sequenced in a study of blood T cell repertoires in COVID-19. Sequencing was performed with immunoSEQ multiplex PCR; in TCRdb, only in-frame clones are kept and a portion is missing. The sample lists 100,000 to 150,000 clones, over 80% occurring once. The sequencing sample was made of peripheral blood. These receptors were obtained from a man between 40 and 49 years old with active or convalescent COVID-19.

This chain joins TRBV23-1 and TRBJ1-1, with 9 bases that match TRBD1. TRBV23-1 qualifies as an ORF whose function is uncertain. After removal of 6 bases from V and 11 bases from J, the junction contained 13 bases not matched to a gene. This CDR3 has 14 residues. Here the CDR3 DNA reads TGCGCCAGCAGCCGAGGGACAGGGATTATTTTGGCTTTCTTT. Encoded protein: CASSRGTGIILAFF.

The chain has TRBV9 and TRBJ2-5; a possible D gene is TRBD2 (5 bases). The CDR3 consists of 14 residues. Deletions cut 4 bases from V and 1 base from J, with 11 bases between. Germline assignment: CDR1 SGDLS and CDR2 YYNGEE. In nucleotides, the CDR3 is TGTGCCAGCAGCACCCCCGGGGTCCAAGAGACCCAGTACTTC. Protein product: CASSTPGVQETQYF. The variable domain in full, completed from reference TRBV9 and TRBJ2-5, reads DSGVTQTPKHLITATGQRVTLRCSPRSGDLSVYWYQQSLDQGLQFLIQYYNGEERAKGNILERFSAQQFPDLHSELNLSSLELGDSALYFCASSTPGVQETQYFGPGTRLLVL.

The chain uses TRBV6-5 and TRBJ1-6; 9 bases align to TRBD1. The germline V gene has CDR1 MNHEY and CDR2 SVGAGI. This CDR3 region has 14 residues. V gave up 5 bases and J gave up 9 bases; unmatched junction bases: 5. The CDR3 region has the DNA TGTGCCAGCAGTCGACAGGGGGAAGTTTCACCCCTCCACTTT. This translates into CASSRQGEVSPLHF.

The CDR3 coding sequence is TGCGCCAGCAGCCAAGTCTGGGTGGGACAGGAGGTCACCGGGGAGCTGTTTTTT. Translated, it gives CASSQVWVGQEVTGELFF. The gene calls are TRBV4-1 and TRBJ2-2; 8 nucleotides match TRBD1. Germline V CDR1 and CDR2: MGHRA, YSYEKL. V gave up 1 base and J gave up 4 bases; unmatched junction bases: 11. The CDR3 consists of 18 residues.

The chain joins TRBV1 to TRBJ2-7; whether TRBD1, the table's D call, matches the DNA was not checked. TRBV1 is a known pseudogene. The length of the CDR3 is 15 residues. This chain's CDR3 is CTSSQPGDTAYEQYF. The CDR3 coding sequence is TGCACCAGCAGCCAACCAGGGGATACAGCCTACGAGCAGTACTTC.

This rearrangement joins TRBV10-3 to TRBJ1-2; D call uncertain. This CDR3 region has 14 residues. Trimming removed 0 bases at V and 2 bases at J, with 7 bases between. Germline V gives CDR1 ENHRY, CDR2 SYGVKD. CDR3 DNA: TGTGCCATCAGTGAGTCGGAGACGAACTATGGCTACACCTTC. It yields the protein CAISESETNYGYTF.

The chain is built from TRBV21-1 and TRBJ2-3; the D call in the table, TRBD1, was not verified against the DNA. TRBV21-1 is tagged as a pseudogene. The CDR3 is 16 amino acids. In DNA form, the CDR3 reads TGTGCCAGCAGCAAAAGGGGCAGGGGGCTTGGAGATACGCAGTATTTT. This gives the protein CASSKRGRGLGDTQYF.

The chain uses TRBV30 and TRBJ2-1, with TRBD2 as a possible D gene (5 bases). CDR3 size: 13 residues. CDR1 is GTSNPN and CDR2 is SVGIG in the germline V gene (reference sequence). Between the trimmed V and J ends, which lost 7 bases and 3 bases, there was a span of 13 bases. The CDR3 protein is CAYRGPNYNEQFF. In DNA, the CDR3 is TGTGCCTACCGAGGGCCAAACTACAATGAGCAGTTCTTC.

V is TRBV7-3 and J is TRBJ1-1, with D tentatively TRBD1 (6 bases). The V gene lost 5 bases and the J gene lost 1 base, with 8 bases spanning the gap. This CDR3 contains 13 residues. Per the germline V gene, CDR1 is SGHTA and CDR2 is FQGTGA. The CDR3 DNA reads TGTGCCAGCAGCCCAGGGGCGAACACTGAAGCTTTCTTT. Encoded protein: CASSPGANTEAFF.

The chain carries TRBV30 and TRBJ2-7; 7 bases align to TRBD1. Germline CDR1 GTSNPN, CDR2 SVGIG (reference sequence). J gave up 9 bases and V 1 base, and 6 bases lay outside the gene matches. This CDR3 comprises 12 residues. Here the CDR3 DNA reads TGTGCCTGGAGTGGACAGGGTGGGGCGCAGTACTTC. Translated, it gives CAWSGQGGAQYF.

This sequence joins TRBV5-6 and TRBJ1-2; possible D gene TRBD1, 6 bases. Trimming removed 4 bases from V and 2 bases from J, with 12 bases in between. The CDR3 is 14 amino acids. The germline V gene has CDR1 SGHDT and CDR2 YYEEEE. This chain's CDR3 is CASSIGTPNYGYTF. CDR3 DNA: TGTGCCAGCAGCATTGGGACACCCAACTATGGCTACACCTTC.

Turning to this clone: Other DNA sequences in the same sample also yield this CDR3. Here the CDR3 reads CASSLRGNTEAFF. The CDR3 DNA is TGTGCCAGCAGTTTGCGGGGGAACACTGAAGCTTTCTTT. This sequence joins TRBV12-3 or TRBV12-4 and TRBJ1-1; D is unclear. The CDR3 length is 13 residues. Trimming cost V 3 bases and J 1 base, with 6 bases left between them.

This clone was observed once. This chain joins TRBV21-1 and TRBJ1-2. TRBV21-1 is a pseudogene segment. The CDR3 length is 13 residues. The CDR3 protein is CASQPRGGDGYTF. CDR3 DNA: TGTGCCAGTCAGCCGAGAGGGGGGGATGGCTACACCTTC.

The V gene is TRBV5-4, the J gene TRBJ1-3; 9 positions match TRBD1. V shed 0 bases and J 0 bases; nucleotides not matched to a gene: 10. The CDR3 totals 19 residues. Germline V CDR1 and CDR2: SGHNT, YYREEE (reference sequence). This CDR3 reads CASSLGPGQGLSSGNTIYF. The CDR3 DNA sequence: TGTGCCAGCAGCTTGGGTCCGGGACAGGGATTGTCCTCTGGAAACACCATATATTTT.

A single count supports this clone. This chain uses TRBV19 with TRBJ1-5; 8 nucleotides line up with TRBD1. The CDR3 runs to 21 residues. Germline loops: CDR1 LNHDA, CDR2 SQIVND (reference sequence). V shed 3 bases, J shed 2 bases, and the junction held 21 bases outside the gene matches. CDR3 in amino acids: CASSISRALGQGTYRNQPQHF. CDR3 DNA sequence: TGTGCCAGTAGTATCAGCCGAGCCCTCGGACAGGGAACATATCGCAATCAGCCCCAGCATTTT.

The rearrangement links TRBV28 to TRBJ1-5; 10 bases align to TRBD1. CDR1 MDHEN and CDR2 SYDVKM come from the germline V gene. CDR3 length: 16 residues. After removal of 5 bases from V and 4 bases from J, the junction contained 8 bases not matched to a gene. The CDR3 spells CASSPPGDRGNQPQHF. The CDR3 nucleotides read TGTGCCAGCAGTCCACCCGGGGACAGGGGAAATCAGCCCCAGCATTTT.

This clone came up a few times. The rearrangement joins TRBV11-2 to TRBJ1-1, with D perhaps TRBD1 (5 bases). V was clipped by 4 bases and J by 5 bases, with 17 bases between them. The CDR3 is 15 residues long. Germline CDR1 and CDR2: SGHAT and FQNNGV. CDR3 loop: CASSSFQGQGTEAFF. The CDR3 nucleotides are TGTGCCAGCAGCTCTTTTCAGGGCCAGGGAACTGAAGCTTTCTTT.

The chain has TRBV29-1 and TRBJ1-1; 7 nucleotides line up with TRBD1. Germline CDR1 is SQVTM and CDR2 is ANQGSEA. The J segment lost 5 bases and the V segment lost 7 bases, leaving 10 bases of the junction unmatched. The CDR3 totals 13 residues. This CDR3 reads CSAPSTGRTEAFF. DNA for the CDR3: TGCAGCGCCCCCTCGACAGGGAGGACTGAAGCTTTCTTT.

J is TRBJ2-1 and V is TRBV4-3, with 10 bases matching TRBD2. Germline CDR1 is LGHNA and CDR2 is YSLEER. The CDR3 sequence is 17 residues long. With V trimmed by 0 bases and J by 6 bases, 8 bases remained unmatched. DNA of the CDR3: TGCGCCAGCAGCCAAGATGAAAGCGGGGGGGCGGGCAATGAGCAGTTCTTC. Translation: CASSQDESGGAGNEQFF.

This chain uses TRBV4-2 with TRBJ1-1; D possibly corresponds to TRBD1 (5 bases). The V end was cut by 0 bases, the J end by 6 bases, with 11 bases between. Germline V lookup: CDR1 LGHNA, CDR2 YNFKEQ. This CDR3 region has 14 residues. DNA of the CDR3: TGTGCCAGCAGCCAAGAGGGGGGGAGGGCTGAAGCTTTCTTT. It translates to CASSQEGGRAEAFF.

This CDR3 reads CASSLHTYEQYF. Here the CDR3 DNA reads TGTGCCAGCAGTCTCCACACCTACGAGCAGTACTTC. The rearrangement links TRBV7-9 to TRBJ2-7; D not certain. The CDR3 spans 12 residues. The V end lost 6 bases, the J end lost 2 bases, and 8 bases lay between the germline ends. Germline V lookup: CDR1 SEHNR, CDR2 FQNEAQ (reference sequence). Based on the CDR3 plus reference TRBV7-9 and TRBJ2-7, the full variable domain is DTGVSQNPRHKITKRGQNVTFRCDPISEHNRLYWYRQTLGQGPEFLTYFQNEAQLEKSRLLSDRFSAERPKGSFSTLEIQRTEQGDSAMYLCASSLHTYEQYFGPGTRLTVT.

The V and J genes are TRBV10-2 and TRBJ2-5, with 11 bases fitting TRBD2. The CDR3 consists of 15 residues. V lost 4 bases and J lost 10; bases outside the gene matches: 11. Per the germline V gene, CDR1 is WSHSY and CDR2 is SAAADI. CDR3 bases: TGCGCCAGCAGTGGACCAACCGGGACTAGCGGTTACCAGTACTTC. Encoded protein: CASSGPTGTSGYQYF.

This clone appeared a single time. The J gene is TRBJ2-1, the V gene TRBV9; TRBD2 matches 10 bases. This CDR3 is 15 amino acids long. The trim removed 2 bases at V and 7 bases at J, leaving 6 bases unmatched. In germline, CDR1 is SGDLS, CDR2 YYNGEE. This chain's CDR3 is CASSVGSSGGNEQFF. The CDR3, as DNA: TGTGCCAGCAGCGTTGGGTCTAGCGGGGGAAATGAGCAGTTCTTC. The full variable domain, its missing parts supplied by reference TRBV9 and TRBJ2-1, is DSGVTQTPKHLITATGQRVTLRCSPRSGDLSVYWYQQSLDQGLQFLIQYYNGEERAKGNILERFSAQQFPDLHSELNLSSLELGDSALYFCASSVGSSGGNEQFFGPGTRLTVL.

This rearrangement joins TRBV30 to TRBJ2-7, with D unresolved. This CDR3 region has 12 residues. Germline V gene lookup returns CDR1 GTSNPN and CDR2 SVGIG (reference sequence). V was shortened by 3 bases and J by 2 bases, with 8 bases between the two germline ends. CDR3 residues: CAWSAHPYEQYF. The CDR3 DNA reads TGTGCCTGGAGCGCGCATCCCTACGAGCAGTACTTC.

V gene TRBV11-2 combines with J gene TRBJ1-1; 7 positions agree with TRBD1. V lost 5 bases to trimming and J lost 7 bases; unmatched junction nucleotides: 10. Per germline, CDR1 SGHAT and CDR2 FQNNGV. This CDR3 is built from 14 residues. In DNA form, the CDR3 reads TGTGCCAGCAGCGCCTCTGGACAGGCCGGTGAAGCTTTCTTT. Translated, it gives CASSASGQAGEAFF.

This clone was counted a single time. V is TRBV5-4 and J is TRBJ1-1; D is possibly TRBD1 (6 bases). Germline-derived CDR1 and CDR2 are SGHNT and YYREEE (reference sequence). V lost 3 bases and J 1 base, leaving 16 bases between the germline ends. This CDR3 has 16 residues. The chain's CDR3 is CASSWGGPNPNTEAFF. The CDR3 DNA reads TGTGCCAGCAGCTGGGGGGGCCCCAATCCGAACACTGAAGCTTTCTTT.

A note on this clone: Different DNA sequences within this sample yield the same CDR3. The chain recombines TRBV6-4 with TRBJ2-3, with TRBD2 identical over 10 bases. This CDR3 contains 15 residues. Germline CDR1 MRHNA, CDR2 SNTAGT. The V segment lost 0 bases and the J segment 6 bases; nucleotides outside the gene matches: 3. CDR3 in amino acids: CASSDSSGGADTQYF. CDR3 DNA sequence: TGTGCCAGCAGTGACTCGAGCGGGGGGGCCGATACGCAGTATTTT.